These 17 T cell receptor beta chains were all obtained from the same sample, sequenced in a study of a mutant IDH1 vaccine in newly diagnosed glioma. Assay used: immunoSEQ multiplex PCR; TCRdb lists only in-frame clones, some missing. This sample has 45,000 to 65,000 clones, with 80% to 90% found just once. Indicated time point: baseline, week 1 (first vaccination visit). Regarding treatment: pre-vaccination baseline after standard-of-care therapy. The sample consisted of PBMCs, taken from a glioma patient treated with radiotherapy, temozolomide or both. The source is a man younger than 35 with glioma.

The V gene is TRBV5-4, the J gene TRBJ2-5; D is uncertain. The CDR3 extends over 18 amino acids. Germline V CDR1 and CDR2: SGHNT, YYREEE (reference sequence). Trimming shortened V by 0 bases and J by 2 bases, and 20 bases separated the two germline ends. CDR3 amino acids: CASSLGPNSLLAQETQYF. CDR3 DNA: TGTGCCAGCAGCTTGGGTCCAAACAGCCTACTGGCTCAAGAGACCCAGTACTTC.

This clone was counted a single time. As DNA, the CDR3 is TGTGCCAGCAGCTTAATCCTTTCTCCCAAGGAACTTGCCTACGAGCAGTACTTC. It codes for CASSLILSPKELAYEQYF. This chain links TRBV7-9 with TRBJ2-7; D gene ambiguous. CDR1 and CDR2 (germline): SEHNR, FQNEAQ (reference sequence). This CDR3 is built from 18 residues. V was shortened by 2 bases and J by 2 bases, with 22 bases between the two germline ends.

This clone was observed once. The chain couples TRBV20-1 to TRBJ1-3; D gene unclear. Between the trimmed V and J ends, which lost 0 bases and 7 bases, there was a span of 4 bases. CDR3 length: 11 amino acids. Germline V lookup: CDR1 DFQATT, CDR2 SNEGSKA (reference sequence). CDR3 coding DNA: TGCAGTGCTAGAGATCCCAACACCATATATTTT. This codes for CSARDPNTIYF.

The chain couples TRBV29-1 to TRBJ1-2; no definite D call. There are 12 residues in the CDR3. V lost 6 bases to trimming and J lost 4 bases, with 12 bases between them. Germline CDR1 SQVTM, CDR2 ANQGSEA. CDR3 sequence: CSVLTSSYGYTF. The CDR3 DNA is TGCAGCGTCCTTACAAGTTCCTATGGCTACACCTTC.

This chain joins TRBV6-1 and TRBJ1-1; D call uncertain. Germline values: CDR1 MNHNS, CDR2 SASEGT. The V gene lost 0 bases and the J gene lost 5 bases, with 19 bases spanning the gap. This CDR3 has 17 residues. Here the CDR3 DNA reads TGTGCCAGCAGTGAAGCGAGCGGAACGGTTAGTTTGACTGAAGCTTTCTTT. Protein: CASSEASGTVSLTEAFF.

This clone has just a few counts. The CDR3 DNA follows: TGTGCCAGCAGTCCCCTCGCGGGGGGGCTAGATACGCAGTATTTT. Translating it yields CASSPLAGGLDTQYF. The chain uses TRBV6-4 and TRBJ2-3, with TRBD2 matching 9 bases. Trimming cost V 5 bases and J 5 bases; bases outside gene matches: 8. Per germline, CDR1 MRHNA and CDR2 SNTAGT. CDR3 length: 15 amino acids.

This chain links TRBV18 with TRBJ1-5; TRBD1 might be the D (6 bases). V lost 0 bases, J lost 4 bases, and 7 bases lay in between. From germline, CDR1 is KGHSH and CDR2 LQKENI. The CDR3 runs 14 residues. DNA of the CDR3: TGTGCCAGCTCACCACCGACAGGAAATCAGCCCCAGCATTTT. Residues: CASSPPTGNQPQHF.

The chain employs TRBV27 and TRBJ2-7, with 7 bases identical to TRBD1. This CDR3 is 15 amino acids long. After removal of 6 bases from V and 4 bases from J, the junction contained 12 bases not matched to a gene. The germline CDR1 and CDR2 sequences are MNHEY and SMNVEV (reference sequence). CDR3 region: CASRPSGTVIYEQYF. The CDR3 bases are TGTGCCAGCAGACCCTCCGGGACAGTAATTTACGAGCAGTACTTC.

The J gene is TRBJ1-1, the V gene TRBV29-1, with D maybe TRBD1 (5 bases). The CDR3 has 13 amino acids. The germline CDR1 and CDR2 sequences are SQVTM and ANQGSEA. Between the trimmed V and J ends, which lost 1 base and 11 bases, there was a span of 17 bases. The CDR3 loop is CSVEGAGPGGAFF. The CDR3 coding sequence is TGCAGCGTTGAAGGAGCAGGGCCCGGCGGCGCTTTCTTT.

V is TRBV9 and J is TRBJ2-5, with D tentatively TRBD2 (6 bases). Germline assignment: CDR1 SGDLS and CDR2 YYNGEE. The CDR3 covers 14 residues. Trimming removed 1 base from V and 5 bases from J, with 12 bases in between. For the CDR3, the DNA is TGTGCCAGCAGCGTATTAGCGGATTTTGAGACCCAGTACTTC. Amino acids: CASSVLADFETQYF.

This CDR3 is CAWSGGRGNEQFF. CDR3 nucleotides: TGTGCCTGGAGTGGAGGTAGAGGAAATGAGCAGTTCTTC. The rearrangement links TRBV30 to TRBJ2-1, with no clear D. Per the germline V gene, CDR1 is GTSNPN and CDR2 is SVGIG (reference sequence). The CDR3 totals 13 residues. Trimming took 1 base from V and 7 from J, leaving 11 bases between them.

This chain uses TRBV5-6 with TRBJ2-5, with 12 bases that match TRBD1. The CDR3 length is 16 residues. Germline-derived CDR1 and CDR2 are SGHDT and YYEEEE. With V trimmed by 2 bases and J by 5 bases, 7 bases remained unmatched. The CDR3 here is CASSFRGTGGSETQYF. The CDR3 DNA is TGTGCCAGCAGCTTTAGAGGGACAGGGGGCTCGGAGACCCAGTACTTC.

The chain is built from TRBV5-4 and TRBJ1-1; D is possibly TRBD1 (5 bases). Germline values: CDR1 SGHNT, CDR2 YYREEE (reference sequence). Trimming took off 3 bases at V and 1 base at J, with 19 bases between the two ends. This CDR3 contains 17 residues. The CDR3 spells CASSSMGGGYRNTEAFF. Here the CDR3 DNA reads TGTGCCAGCAGCTCCATGGGGGGTGGCTATCGGAACACTGAAGCTTTCTTT.

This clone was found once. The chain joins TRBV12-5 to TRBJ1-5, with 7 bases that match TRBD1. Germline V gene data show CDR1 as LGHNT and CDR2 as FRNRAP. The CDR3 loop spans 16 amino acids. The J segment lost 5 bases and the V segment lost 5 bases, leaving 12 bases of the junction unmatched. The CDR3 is CASGHRQGQGDQPQHF. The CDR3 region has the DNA TGTGCTAGTGGTCACCGGCAGGGGCAGGGGGATCAGCCCCAGCATTTT.

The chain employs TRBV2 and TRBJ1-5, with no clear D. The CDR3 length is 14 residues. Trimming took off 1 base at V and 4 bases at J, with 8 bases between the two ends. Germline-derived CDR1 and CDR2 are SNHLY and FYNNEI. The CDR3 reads CASSEGRTNQPQHF. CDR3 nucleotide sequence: TGTGCCAGCAGTGAAGGGCGGACGAATCAGCCCCAGCATTTT. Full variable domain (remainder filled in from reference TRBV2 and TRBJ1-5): EPEVTQTPSHQVTQMGQEVILRCVPISNHLYFYWYRQILGQKVEFLVSFYNNEISEKSEIFDDQFSVERPDGSNFTLKIRSTKLEDSAMYFCASSEGRTNQPQHFGDGTRLSIL.

CDR3 bases: TGTGCCAGCAGCTGGGCAGCCCGTCAAGATGGCTACACCTTC. Residues: CASSWAARQDGYTF. The V and J genes are TRBV5-6 and TRBJ1-2, with D hard to call. V was pared by 3 bases and J by 6 bases, with 15 bases between. CDR1 SGHDT and CDR2 YYEEEE come from the germline V gene. The CDR3 extends over 14 amino acids. The variable domain in full, with the rest retrieved from reference TRBV5-6 and TRBJ1-2, is DAGVTQSPTHLIKTRGQQVTLRCSPKSGHDTVSWYQQALGQGPQFIFQYYEEEERQRGNFPDRFSGHQFPNYSSELNVNALLLGDSALYLCASSWAARQDGYTFGSGTRLTVV.

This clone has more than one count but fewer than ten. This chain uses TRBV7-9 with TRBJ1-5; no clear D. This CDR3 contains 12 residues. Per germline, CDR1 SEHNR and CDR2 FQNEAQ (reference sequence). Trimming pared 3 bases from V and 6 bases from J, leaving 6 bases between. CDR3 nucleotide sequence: TGTGCCAGCAGCTTTTTGTCTCAGCCCCAGCATTTT. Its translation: CASSFLSQPQHF.